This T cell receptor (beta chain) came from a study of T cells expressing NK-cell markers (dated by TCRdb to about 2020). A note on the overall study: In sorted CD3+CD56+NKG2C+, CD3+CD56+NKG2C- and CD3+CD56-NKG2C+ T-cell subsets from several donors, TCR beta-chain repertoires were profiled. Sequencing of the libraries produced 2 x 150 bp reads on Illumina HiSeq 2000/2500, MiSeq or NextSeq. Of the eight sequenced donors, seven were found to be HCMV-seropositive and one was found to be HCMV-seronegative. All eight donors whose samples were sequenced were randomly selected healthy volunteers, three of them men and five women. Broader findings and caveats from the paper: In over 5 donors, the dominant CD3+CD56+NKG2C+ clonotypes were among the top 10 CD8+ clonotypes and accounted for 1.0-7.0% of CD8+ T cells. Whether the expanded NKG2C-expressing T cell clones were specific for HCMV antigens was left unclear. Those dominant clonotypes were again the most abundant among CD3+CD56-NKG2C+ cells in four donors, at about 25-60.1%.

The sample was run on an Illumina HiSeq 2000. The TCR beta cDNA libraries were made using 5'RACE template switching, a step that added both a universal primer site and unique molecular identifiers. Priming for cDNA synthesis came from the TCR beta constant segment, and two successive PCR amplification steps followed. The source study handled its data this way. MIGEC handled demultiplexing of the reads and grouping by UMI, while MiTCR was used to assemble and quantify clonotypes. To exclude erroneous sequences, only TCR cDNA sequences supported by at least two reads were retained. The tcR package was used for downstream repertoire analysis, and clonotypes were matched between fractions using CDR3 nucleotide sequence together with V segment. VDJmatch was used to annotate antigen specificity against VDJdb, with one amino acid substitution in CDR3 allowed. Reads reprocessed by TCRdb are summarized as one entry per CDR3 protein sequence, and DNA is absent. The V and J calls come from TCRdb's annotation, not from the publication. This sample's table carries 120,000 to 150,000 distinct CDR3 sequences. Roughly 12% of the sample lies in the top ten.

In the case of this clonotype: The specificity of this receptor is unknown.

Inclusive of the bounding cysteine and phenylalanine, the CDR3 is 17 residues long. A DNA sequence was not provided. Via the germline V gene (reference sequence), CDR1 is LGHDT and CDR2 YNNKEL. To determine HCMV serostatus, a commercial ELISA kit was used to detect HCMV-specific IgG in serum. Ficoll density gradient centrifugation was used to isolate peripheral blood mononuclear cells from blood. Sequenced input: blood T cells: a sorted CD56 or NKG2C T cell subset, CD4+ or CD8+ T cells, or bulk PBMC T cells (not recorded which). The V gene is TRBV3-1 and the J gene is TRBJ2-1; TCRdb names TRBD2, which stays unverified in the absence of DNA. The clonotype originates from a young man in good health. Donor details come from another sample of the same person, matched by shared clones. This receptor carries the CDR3 CASSPYNLAGGVNEQFF.